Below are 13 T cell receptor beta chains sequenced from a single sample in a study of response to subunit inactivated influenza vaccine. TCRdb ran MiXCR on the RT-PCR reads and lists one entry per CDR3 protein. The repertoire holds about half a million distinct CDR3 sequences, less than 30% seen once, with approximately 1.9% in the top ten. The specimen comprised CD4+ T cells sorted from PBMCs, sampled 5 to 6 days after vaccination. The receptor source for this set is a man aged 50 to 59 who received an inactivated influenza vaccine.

CDR3 region: CASSQVTENNEQFF. The CDR3 region has the DNA TGTGCCAGCAGCCAAGTGACAGAAAACAATGAGCAGTTCTTC. The chain links TRBV4-2 to TRBJ2-1; the D gene is possibly TRBD1 (5 bases). V lost 1 base and J 5 bases, leaving 9 bases between the germline ends. The CDR3 runs to 14 residues. Germline CDR1 LGHNA, CDR2 YNFKEQ.

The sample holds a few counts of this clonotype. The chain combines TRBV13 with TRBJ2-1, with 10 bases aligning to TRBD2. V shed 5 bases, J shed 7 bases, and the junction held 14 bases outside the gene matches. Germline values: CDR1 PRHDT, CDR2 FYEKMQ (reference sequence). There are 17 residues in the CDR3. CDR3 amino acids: CASSTPTGLAGENEQFF. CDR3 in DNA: TGTGCCAGCAGCACACCGACCGGGCTAGCGGGAGAAAATGAGCAGTTCTTC.

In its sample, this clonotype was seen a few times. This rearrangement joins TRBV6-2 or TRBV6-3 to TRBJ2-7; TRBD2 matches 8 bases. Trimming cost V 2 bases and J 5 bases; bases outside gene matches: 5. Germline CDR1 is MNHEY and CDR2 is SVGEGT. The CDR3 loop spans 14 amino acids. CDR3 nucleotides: TGTGCCAGCAGTTACCTCGGGAGGGCCAACGAGCAGTACTTC. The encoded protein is CASSYLGRANEQYF.

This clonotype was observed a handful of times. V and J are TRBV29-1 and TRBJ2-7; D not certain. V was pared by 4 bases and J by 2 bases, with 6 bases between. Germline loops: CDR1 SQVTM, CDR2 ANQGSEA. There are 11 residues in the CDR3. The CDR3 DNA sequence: TGCAGCGTTGGTCGCCCCTACGAGCAGTACTTC. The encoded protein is CSVGRPYEQYF.

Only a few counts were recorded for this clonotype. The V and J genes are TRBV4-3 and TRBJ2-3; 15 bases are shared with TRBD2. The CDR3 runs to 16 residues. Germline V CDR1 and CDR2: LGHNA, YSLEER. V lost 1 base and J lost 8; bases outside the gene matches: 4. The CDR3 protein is CASSQGTSGGAGTQYF. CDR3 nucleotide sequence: TGCGCCAGCAGCCAAGGGACTAGCGGGGGGGCAGGTACGCAGTATTTT.

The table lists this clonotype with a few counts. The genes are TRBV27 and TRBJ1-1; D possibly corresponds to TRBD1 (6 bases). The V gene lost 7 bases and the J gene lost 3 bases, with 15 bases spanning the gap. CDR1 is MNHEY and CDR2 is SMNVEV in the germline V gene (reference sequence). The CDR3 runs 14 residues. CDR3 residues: CASTEGDGDTEAFF. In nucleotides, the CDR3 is TGTGCCAGCACAGAGGGGGACGGGGACACTGAAGCTTTCTTT.

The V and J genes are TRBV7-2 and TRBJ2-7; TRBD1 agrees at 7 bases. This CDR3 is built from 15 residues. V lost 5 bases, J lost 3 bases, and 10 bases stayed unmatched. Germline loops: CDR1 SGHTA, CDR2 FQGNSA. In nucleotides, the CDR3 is TGTGCCAGCAGCACTAGGACCGGGACAGACTACGAGCAGTACTTC. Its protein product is CASSTRTGTDYEQYF.

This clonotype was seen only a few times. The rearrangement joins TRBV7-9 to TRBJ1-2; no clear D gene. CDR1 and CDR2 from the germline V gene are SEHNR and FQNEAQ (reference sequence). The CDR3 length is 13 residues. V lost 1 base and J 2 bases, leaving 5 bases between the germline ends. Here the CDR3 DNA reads TGTGCCAGCAGCTTAGATGCGAACTATGGCTACACCTTC. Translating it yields CASSLDANYGYTF.

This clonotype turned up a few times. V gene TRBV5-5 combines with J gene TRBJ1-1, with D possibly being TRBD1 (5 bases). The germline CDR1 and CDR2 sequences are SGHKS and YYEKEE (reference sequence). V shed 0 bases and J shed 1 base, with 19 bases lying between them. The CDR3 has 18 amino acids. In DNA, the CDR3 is TGTGCCAGCAGCTTGGCCCCCCCTTTCTCGGGGGGGAACACTGAAGCTTTCTTT. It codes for CASSLAPPFSGGNTEAFF.

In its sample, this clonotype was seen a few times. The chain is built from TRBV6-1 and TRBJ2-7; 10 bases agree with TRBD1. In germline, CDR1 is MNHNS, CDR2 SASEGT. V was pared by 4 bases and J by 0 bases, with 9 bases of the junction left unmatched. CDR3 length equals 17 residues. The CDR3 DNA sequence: TGTGCCAGCAGTGCTACGGGACAGGGGTATAGCTCCTACGAGCAGTACTTC. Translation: CASSATGQGYSSYEQYF.

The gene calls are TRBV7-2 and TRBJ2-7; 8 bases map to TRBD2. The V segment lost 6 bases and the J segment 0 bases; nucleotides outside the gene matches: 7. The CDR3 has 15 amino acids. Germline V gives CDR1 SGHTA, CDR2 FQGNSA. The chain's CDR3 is CASSGGGTSSYEQYF. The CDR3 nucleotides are TGTGCCAGCAGTGGAGGTGGGACTAGCTCCTACGAGCAGTACTTC.

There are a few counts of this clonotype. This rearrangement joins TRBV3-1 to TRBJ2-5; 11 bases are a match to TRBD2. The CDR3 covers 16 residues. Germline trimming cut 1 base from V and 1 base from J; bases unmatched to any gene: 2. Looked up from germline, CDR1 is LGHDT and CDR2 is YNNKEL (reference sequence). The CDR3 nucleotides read TGTGCCAGCAGCCAAGGACTAGCGGGGATCCAAGAGACCCAGTACTTC. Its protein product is CASSQGLAGIQETQYF.

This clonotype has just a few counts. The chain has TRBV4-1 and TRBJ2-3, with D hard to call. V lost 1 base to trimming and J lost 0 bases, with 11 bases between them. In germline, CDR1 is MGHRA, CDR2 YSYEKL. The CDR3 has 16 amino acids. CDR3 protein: CASSQGWAVSTDTQYF. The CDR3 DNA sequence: TGCGCCAGCAGCCAAGGCTGGGCAGTTAGCACAGATACGCAGTATTTT.